This T cell receptor beta chain was profiled in a study of OX40 agonist ivuxolimab in advanced cancers. Study details: As their treatment, patients were administered ivuxolimab, an agonistic anti-OX40 (CD134) antibody. A partial response was reached by three patients: one with hepatocellular carcinoma and two with cutaneous melanoma.

Study-level points and caveats: Expanded peripheral T-cell antigen specificity went undetermined.

Per germline, CDR1 MDHEN and CDR2 SYDVKM. The CDR3 extends over 15 amino acids. Trimming stripped 6 bases from V and 0 bases from J, with 12 bases between. Worth noting for this clone: The antigen remains undetermined.

TCRdb's copy holds only in-frame clones and misses some; the assay was immunoSEQ multiplex PCR. In the table there are around 74,000 clones, around 80% of which are singletons. This sequence was found in an adult with an advanced solid tumor such as melanoma, head and neck, liver or kidney cancer. V usage is TRBV28 and J usage is TRBJ2-1, with D tentatively TRBD1 or TRBD2 (6 bases each). The source material was CD4+ or CD8+ T cells sorted from blood, sampled in a trial of the OX40 agonist ivuxolimab. CDR3 sequence (DNA): TGTGCCAGCAGCATAGGGGGGCTCTCCTACAATGAGCAGTTCTTC. It is translated as CASSIGGLSYNEQFF.